What follows describes a single T cell receptor (beta chain). J gave up 3 bases and V 3 bases, and 5 bases lay outside the gene matches. This CDR3 region has 15 residues. Looked up from germline, CDR1 is SGDLS and CDR2 is YYNGEE. This entry belongs to a study of shared T cell receptors in the human thymus. Clones were sequenced by immunoSEQ multiplex PCR, and TCRdb holds only the in-frame ones, with some missing. This sample carries some 700,000 clones, approximately 85% of them seen once, and the ten largest clones take about 0.0098%. Another study also made use of these data, one on human thymus T cells. That paper states: Thymus specimens were resections from corrective heart surgery. Thymic and blood repertoires appeared to carry a bias in their V and J gene usage.

The rearrangement joins TRBV9 to TRBJ1-1; TRBD1 aligns across 10 bases. This clonotype was sampled from a girl under three years old with a congenital heart defect. Sequencing was carried out using thymocytes. The DNA of the CDR3 is TGTGCCAGCAGCGGGACAGGGGGTAGGGACACTGAAGCTTTCTTT. Encoded protein: CASSGTGGRDTEAFF.